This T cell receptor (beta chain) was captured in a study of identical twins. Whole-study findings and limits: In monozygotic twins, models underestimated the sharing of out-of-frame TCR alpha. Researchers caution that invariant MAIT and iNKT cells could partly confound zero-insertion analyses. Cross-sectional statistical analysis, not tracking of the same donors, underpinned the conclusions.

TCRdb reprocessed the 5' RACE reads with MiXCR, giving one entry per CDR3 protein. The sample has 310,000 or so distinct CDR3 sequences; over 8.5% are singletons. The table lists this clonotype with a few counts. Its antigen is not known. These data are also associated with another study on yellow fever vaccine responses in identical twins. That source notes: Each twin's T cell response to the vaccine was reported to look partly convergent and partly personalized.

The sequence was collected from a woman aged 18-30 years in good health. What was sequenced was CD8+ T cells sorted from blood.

CDR3: CSARDGSSGRVGTDTQYF. CDR3 in DNA: TGCAGTGCTAGAGATGGGTCTAGCGGGAGGGTTGGCACAGATACGCAGTATTTT. J is TRBJ2-3 and V is TRBV20-1, with 12 bases that match TRBD2. Germline CDR1 and CDR2: DFQATT and SNEGSKA (reference sequence). The CDR3 runs to 18 residues. V lost 0 bases, J lost 1 base, and 8 bases stayed unmatched.